Following are 26 T cell receptor beta chains from one sample sequenced in a study of cytomegalovirus exposure and HLA in healthy donors (TCRdb year 2017). The library relied on the immunoSEQ multiplex PCR assay. The multiplex PCR relied on a mix of 60 forward primers for TCR Vbeta segments and 13 reverse primers for TCR Jbeta segments. This is the immuneACCESS table as TCRdb keeps it, with only in-frame sequences that have V and J called. A part of the clones is gone; compared with another copy, unresolved V genes explain less than half, and the rest is unexplained. The sample profile shows under 150,000 clones; about three quarters of them were found once. The ten biggest clones cover about 2% of the sample. Material: PBMCs. Receptors were obtained from a female donor in good health and CMV-seropositive.

DNA for the CDR3: TGTGCCACACACGGGGGGTTGGGCGAGACCCAGTACTTC. Translated, it gives CATHGGLGETQYF. This rearrangement joins TRBV7-8 to TRBJ2-5; 7 bases match TRBD2. The V gene's germline CDR1 is SGHVS and CDR2 FQNEAQ. This CDR3 contains 13 residues. Unmatched junction bases numbered 10, after V lost 10 bases and J lost 5 bases.

The rearrangement links TRBV11-2 to TRBJ2-1, with D possibly being TRBD1 (6 bases). CDR1 and CDR2 from the germline V gene are SGHAT and FQNNGV. Trimming stripped 4 bases from V and 9 bases from J, with 10 bases between. This CDR3 is built from 12 residues. CDR3 sequence reads: CASSSGAVEQFF. The DNA of the CDR3 is TGTGCCAGCAGCTCAGGGGCAGTTGAGCAGTTCTTC.

The chain recombines TRBV9 with TRBJ2-5; TRBD1 matches 9 bases. The CDR3 is made up of 14 amino acids. CDR1 is SGDLS, CDR2 YYNGEE, per germline. The V and J ends lost 4 bases and 1 base, in that order; junction bases with no gene match: 2. Here the CDR3 reads CASSIQGAQETQYF. CDR3 DNA: TGTGCCAGCAGCATACAGGGGGCCCAAGAGACCCAGTACTTC.

J is TRBJ1-4 and V is TRBV9, with D perhaps TRBD1 (5 bases). CDR3 length: 16 amino acids. In germline, CDR1 is SGDLS, CDR2 YYNGEE. The V end lost 0 bases, the J end lost 0 bases, and 9 bases lay between the germline ends. The chain's CDR3 is CASSVGDSATNEKLFF. CDR3 DNA sequence: TGTGCCAGCAGCGTAGGAGACAGTGCAACTAATGAAAAACTGTTTTTT.

The genes are TRBV5-1 and TRBJ2-7, with TRBD1 matching 7 bases. V trimming: 6 bases; J trimming: 2 bases; junction bases outside the gene matches: 11. Germline CDR1 and CDR2: SGHRS and YFSETQ. CDR3 length: 15 amino acids. The CDR3, as DNA: TGCGCCAGCACCCCTCCCCAGGGACAGCCCTACGAGCAGTACTTC. Translating gives CASTPPQGQPYEQYF.

The chain uses TRBV6-5 and TRBJ1-4; no clear D gene. Germline CDR1 is MNHEY and CDR2 is SVGAGI. The CDR3 has 15 amino acids. V gave up 3 bases and J gave up 4 bases, with 12 bases separating them. The DNA of the CDR3 is TGTGCCAGCAGTTATGGTAACAGCCATAATGAAAAACTGTTTTTT. It specifies CASSYGNSHNEKLFF.

The chain carries TRBV5-4 and TRBJ2-1, with 8 bases lining up with TRBD2. Germline trimming cut 4 bases from V and 0 bases from J; bases unmatched to any gene: 3. Germline values: CDR1 SGHNT, CDR2 YYREEE (reference sequence). This CDR3 contains 15 residues. CDR3 in amino acids: CASSPGGGSYNEQFF. As DNA, the CDR3 is TGTGCCAGCAGCCCGGGAGGGGGCTCCTACAATGAGCAGTTCTTC.

This chain connects TRBV7-9 to TRBJ2-2; unclear D gene. Per germline, CDR1 SEHNR and CDR2 FQNEAQ (reference sequence). There are 14 residues in the CDR3. Trimming stripped 1 base from V and 8 bases from J, with 11 bases between. For the CDR3, the DNA is TGTGCCAGCAGCTTAGATCGGGTTTCGGGGGAGCTGTTTTTT. Protein sequence: CASSLDRVSGELFF.

This rearrangement joins TRBV4-2 to TRBJ2-3, with TRBD2 matching 11 bases. The CDR3 runs to 18 residues. Germline V gene sequence: CDR1 LGHNA, CDR2 YNFKEQ. J lost 2 bases, V lost 1 base, and 8 bases had no gene match. CDR3 sequence (DNA): TGTGCCAGCAGCCAAGGTTTAGCGGGGGGGTTTACCACAGATACGCAGTATTTT. This translates into CASSQGLAGGFTTDTQYF.

This clone was observed a handful of times. J is TRBJ2-5 and V is TRBV4-1; 7 bases are shared with TRBD1. CDR3 length: 15 amino acids. Germline CDR1 MGHRA, CDR2 YSYEKL. The V gene end was trimmed by 4 bases and the J gene end by 2 bases; junction bases not matched to a gene: 7. The CDR3 sequence: CASSLIGTAQETQYF. The CDR3 DNA reads as TGCGCCAGCAGCCTAATTGGGACAGCACAAGAGACCCAGTACTTC.

J is TRBJ1-4 and V is TRBV7-2; a weak D match, TRBD1 (5 bases). Trimming took 3 bases from V and 7 from J, leaving 12 bases between them. Germline lookup yields CDR1 SGHTA and CDR2 FQGNSA. CDR3 length: 14 residues. The DNA for the CDR3 is TGTGCCAGCAGCTTGACGGTTCAGGGTGAAAAACTGTTTTTT. It yields the protein CASSLTVQGEKLFF.

This chain links TRBV6-4 with TRBJ1-1; 8 bases map to TRBD1. The V gene end was trimmed by 0 bases and the J gene end by 0 bases; junction bases not matched to a gene: 9. The CDR3 is 18 residues long. Germline CDR1 is MRHNA and CDR2 is SNTAGT. The CDR3 sequence: CASSDSTLDRGMNTEAFF. The CDR3 DNA follows: TGTGCCAGCAGTGACTCGACACTCGACAGGGGTATGAACACTGAAGCTTTCTTT.

The chain has TRBV16 and TRBJ2-7; no reliable D call. Germline loops: CDR1 KGHSY, CDR2 FQNENV. The CDR3 is 13 amino acids. V was pared by 0 bases and J by 3 bases, with 6 bases between. Here the CDR3 reads CASSQSVYYEQYF. In DNA form, the CDR3 reads TGTGCCAGCAGCCAATCCGTATACTACGAGCAGTACTTC.

This chain connects TRBV5-1 to TRBJ1-2; the D gene is possibly TRBD1 (5 bases). The CDR3 length is 16 residues. Trimming stripped 2 bases from V and 4 bases from J, with 18 bases between. CDR1 is SGHRS and CDR2 is YFSETQ in the germline V gene. The chain's CDR3 is CASSLGPTQGSYGYTF. CDR3 nucleotides: TGCGCCAGCAGCTTAGGCCCGACGCAGGGCTCCTATGGCTACACCTTC.

V and J are TRBV7-3 and TRBJ2-1; 10 bases match TRBD2. V was clipped by 5 bases and J by 8 bases; unmatched bases: 9. Germline V lookup: CDR1 SGHTA, CDR2 FQGTGA. The CDR3 runs 15 residues. CDR3 sequence (DNA): TGTGCCAGCAGCCAACTAGCGGGAAGCCTCGATGAGCAGTTCTTC. Amino acid sequence: CASSQLAGSLDEQFF.

The CDR3 sequence is CASSPGLVLIQETQYF. The CDR3 nucleotides read TGTGCCAGCTCACCTGGTCTAGTTCTCATCCAAGAGACCCAGTACTTC. The chain joins TRBV18 to TRBJ2-5; unclear D gene. Germline CDR1 KGHSH, CDR2 LQKENI. With 3 bases removed from V and 1 base from J, the gap between germline ends came to 15 bases. The CDR3 consists of 16 residues. Using reference TRBV18 and TRBJ2-5 for the parts outside the CDR3, the full variable domain is NAGVMQNPRHLVRRRGQEARLRCSPMKGHSHVYWYRQLPEEGLKFMVYLQKENIIDESGMPKERFSAEFPKEGPSILRIQQVVRGDSAAYFCASSPGLVLIQETQYFGPGTRLLVL.

The chain links TRBV7-2 to TRBJ1-2, with D unresolved. This CDR3 has 13 amino acids. V was shortened by 5 bases and J by 6 bases, with 13 bases between the two germline ends. Germline CDR1 and CDR2: SGHTA and FQGNSA. The CDR3 region has the DNA TGTGCCAGCAGCCATCTTACTGTGGATGGCTACACCTTC. This encodes CASSHLTVDGYTF.

The rearrangement joins TRBV15 to TRBJ1-4; 7 bases fit TRBD1. Germline CDR1 reads LNHNV; CDR2 reads YYDKDF (reference sequence). The CDR3 totals 15 residues. Trimming took 1 base from V and 5 from J; bases not matched to a gene: 4. CDR3 in DNA: TGTGCCACCAGCAGAGGACAGGGAAAGAATGAAAAACTGTTTTTT. Its protein product is CATSRGQGKNEKLFF.

The chain has TRBV30 and TRBJ2-7; unclear D gene. V lost 2 bases and J 4 bases, leaving 12 bases between the germline ends. Germline V lookup: CDR1 GTSNPN, CDR2 SVGIG (reference sequence). CDR3 length: 13 amino acids. The CDR3 region has the DNA TGTGCCTGGAGTTATACAGAGATTTACGAGCAGTACTTC. Translating it yields CAWSYTEIYEQYF. Filled out from reference TRBV30 and TRBJ2-7, the complete variable domain reads SQTIHQWPATLVQPVGSPLSLECTVEGTSNPNLYWYRQAAGRGLQLLFYSVGIGQISSEVPQNLSASRPQDRQFILSSKKLLLSDSGFYLCAWSYTEIYEQYFGPGTRLTVT.

The chain couples TRBV9 to TRBJ1-5; TRBD1 might be the D (5 bases). Germline V gene data show CDR1 as SGDLS and CDR2 as YYNGEE. Trimming removed 0 bases from V and 8 bases from J, with 12 bases in between. The CDR3 covers 14 residues. The CDR3 reads CASSVGPRGEPQHF. As DNA, the CDR3 is TGTGCCAGCAGCGTAGGGCCTCGGGGGGAGCCCCAGCATTTT.

The chain has TRBV18 and TRBJ1-5; no clear D gene. V was clipped by 1 base and J by 5 bases, with 6 bases between them. Germline V gives CDR1 KGHSH, CDR2 LQKENI. The CDR3 has 13 residues. DNA of the CDR3: TGTGCCAGCTCACCACGTCGGGATCAGCCCCAGCATTTT. The encoded protein is CASSPRRDQPQHF.

The table lists this clone with a few counts. The gene calls are TRBV7-3 and TRBJ2-6; 10 bases match TRBD1. This CDR3 is built from 16 residues. J lost 4 bases, V lost 5 bases, and 5 bases had no gene match. Germline values: CDR1 SGHTA, CDR2 FQGTGA. The CDR3 nucleotides read TGTGCCAGCAGCACCGGGACAGGGGCCGGGGCCAACGTCCTGACTTTC. This encodes CASSTGTGAGANVLTF.

The chain joins TRBV28 to TRBJ1-2; D might be TRBD1 (6 bases). CDR3 size: 16 residues. V was trimmed by 8 bases and J by 2 bases, leaving 21 bases between them. Germline-derived CDR1 and CDR2 are MDHEN and SYDVKM. The CDR3 DNA follows: TGTGCCAGCTACGACCGGGACACCAGTTCGAACTATGGCTACACCTTC. Translating it yields CASYDRDTSSNYGYTF.

There are a few counts of this clone. This chain connects TRBV30 to TRBJ2-2; tentatively, D is TRBD2 (6 bases). There are 14 residues in the CDR3. CDR1 is GTSNPN and CDR2 is SVGIG in the germline V gene (reference sequence). Trimming shortened V by 4 bases and J by 1 base, and 10 bases separated the two germline ends. The CDR3 DNA reads as TGTGCCTGGACGGGCGGGGTGAACACCGGGGAGCTGTTTTTT. Its translation: CAWTGGVNTGELFF. The complete variable domain, with remaining parts taken from reference TRBV30 and TRBJ2-2, reads SQTIHQWPATLVQPVGSPLSLECTVEGTSNPNLYWYRQAAGRGLQLLFYSVGIGQISSEVPQNLSASRPQDRQFILSSKKLLLSDSGFYLCAWTGGVNTGELFFGEGSRLTVL.

The CDR3 region is CASSPTGDTEAFF. CDR3 sequence (DNA): TGCGCCAGCAGCCCGACGGGGGACACTGAAGCTTTCTTT. The rearrangement uses TRBV5-1 and TRBJ1-1; TRBD1 might be the D (5 bases). The V gene lost 4 bases and the J gene lost 3 bases, with 10 bases spanning the gap. Germline CDR1 and CDR2: SGHRS and YFSETQ. The CDR3 totals 13 residues.

This chain links TRBV12-5 with TRBJ1-2, with D possibly TRBD1 on 6 matching bases. This CDR3 contains 16 residues. The ends were cut back, 0 bases at V and 6 bases at J, with 17 bases in the middle. The germline V gene encodes CDR1 LGHNT and CDR2 FRNRAP. Here the CDR3 reads CASGLVEGGGHNGYTF. The DNA for the CDR3 is TGTGCTAGTGGTTTGGTAGAAGGCGGGGGGCATAATGGCTACACCTTC.